The 12 T cell receptor beta chains listed next were all sequenced from one sample in a study of breast tumors, draining lymph nodes, adjacent tissues. TCRdb called the multiplex PCR reads again in MiXCR, with one record for every CDR3 protein. The data show around 190,000 distinct CDR3 sequences, 30% to 35% seen once. Breast cancer patients provided tissue from their axillary draining lymph nodes. Sequenced: axillary lymph node tissue. The receptors stem from a female donor with breast cancer. Some clones in this sample may be carry-over from other donors' samples.

With respect to this clonotype: One junction end disagrees with the germline gene, perhaps due to a read error. The genes are TRBV19 and TRBJ2-3; 7 bases align to TRBD2. Germline V CDR1 and CDR2: LNHDA, SQIVND (reference sequence). This CDR3 has 13 residues. CDR3 sequence (DNA): TGTGCCAGTAGGTCTAGCGGTACAGATACGCAGTGTTTT. Its translation is CASRSSGTDTQCF.

This clonotype was seen repeatedly, ten times or more. V gene TRBV11-2 combines with J gene TRBJ2-2; 7 bases are shared with TRBD1. V lost 10 bases and J lost 5; bases outside the gene matches: 10. Germline V gene lookup returns CDR1 SGHAT and CDR2 FQNNGV. This CDR3 comprises 14 residues. This chain's CDR3 is CANSRDRLTGELFF. The CDR3 DNA reads as TGTGCCAATTCCCGGGACAGATTAACCGGGGAGCTGTTTTTT.

The chain has TRBV12-3 or TRBV12-4 and TRBJ2-5, with D possibly matching TRBD2 (5 bases). CDR3 length: 15 amino acids. V was pared by 7 bases and J by 4 bases, with 19 bases between. The CDR3, as DNA: TGTGCCAGCAACCCGACCCGGGGATTTTTAGAGACCCAGTACTTC. Translated, it gives CASNPTRGFLETQYF.

Concerning this clonotype itself: This may come from a read error, since a much larger clone is one base off. The chain carries TRBV7-8 and TRBJ2-7; TRBD2 aligns across 15 bases. The CDR3 covers 18 residues. V lost 4 bases to trimming and J lost 5 bases; unmatched junction nucleotides: 12. Germline V gene lookup returns CDR1 SGHVS and CDR2 FQNEAQ. The CDR3 reads CASSSTGLAGGKTHEQYF. The CDR3 DNA reads as TGTGCCAGCAGCTCTACTGGACTAGCGGGAGGGAAAACCCACGAGCAGTACTTC.

This clonotype has at least ten counts. The V call is TRBV7-6, the J call TRBJ2-1; no definite D call. Between the trimmed V and J ends, which lost 1 base and 7 bases, there was a span of 14 bases. The germline V gene encodes CDR1 SGHVS and CDR2 FNYEAQ. The CDR3 consists of 15 residues. The CDR3 nucleotides read TGTGCCAGCAGCTTAGAACCTCTGAACCGGAATGAGCAGTTCTTC. This gives the protein CASSLEPLNRNEQFF.

This clonotype was seen just once. The chain employs TRBV11-3 and TRBJ1-6; D remains unclear. This CDR3 is built from 15 residues. Germline V gene sequence: CDR1 SGHNT, CDR2 YENEEA. Trimming took off 1 base at V and 3 bases at J, with 7 bases between the two ends. The CDR3 loop reads CASSLARGYNSPLHF. The CDR3 DNA is TGTGCCAGCAGCTTAGCTCGGGGCTATAATTCACCCCTCCACTTT.

There are a few counts of this clonotype. The chain links TRBV10-3 to TRBJ1-1; no firm D call. This CDR3 has 11 amino acids. Germline CDR1 reads ENHRY; CDR2 reads SYGVKD. The V end lost 8 bases, the J end lost 0 bases, and 4 bases lay between the germline ends. DNA of the CDR3: TGTGCCATCGGAATGAACACTGAAGCTTTCTTT. This gives the protein CAIGMNTEAFF.

This clonotype was detected ten times or more. The chain employs TRBV6-2 or TRBV6-3 and TRBJ1-5, with TRBD1 as a possible D gene (6 bases). V was clipped by 7 bases and J by 0 bases, with 19 bases between them. From germline, CDR1 is MNHEY and CDR2 SVGEGT. The CDR3 extends over 17 amino acids. This CDR3 reads CASTQGRGDYSNQPQHF. The CDR3 nucleotides are TGTGCCAGCACTCAGGGCAGGGGAGATTATAGCAATCAGCCCCAGCATTTT.

This clonotype occurred many times. The chain carries TRBV6-2 or TRBV6-3 and TRBJ2-6; 12 bases map to TRBD1. The V segment lost 8 bases and the J segment 0 bases; nucleotides outside the gene matches: 2. This CDR3 is 16 amino acids long. The V gene's germline CDR1 is MNHEY and CDR2 SVGEGT. The CDR3 bases are TGTGCCAGCGGGACAGGGGGCAACTCTGGGGCCAACGTCCTGACTTTC. Translation gives CASGTGGNSGANVLTF.

In its sample, this clonotype was seen a few times. The junction departs from germline at one end; a sequencing error may be responsible. The V call is TRBV7-2, the J call TRBJ1-2; weak D call: TRBD1 (5 bases). Germline V gene lookup returns CDR1 SGHTA and CDR2 FQGNSA. The CDR3 is 15 residues long. CDR3 nucleotide sequence: TGTGCCAGCAGCCTCCTGACCCGGGACCGTCGGGGCTACCCCTTC. It yields the protein CASSLLTRDRRGYPF.

At least ten counts were recorded for this clonotype. The V gene is TRBV3-1, the J gene TRBJ1-6; D gene uncertain. This CDR3 has 12 residues. The germline V gene has CDR1 LGHDT and CDR2 YNNKEL (reference sequence). V was trimmed by 0 bases and J by 16 bases, leaving 10 bases between them. CDR3: CASSQDHPRLHF. In DNA, the CDR3 is TGTGCCAGCAGCCAAGACCACCCTCGGCTCCACTTT.

On this clonotype itself: At one end, the junction sequence differs from germline, possibly due to a read error. J is TRBJ1-3 and V is TRBV4-2; no reliable D call. Germline CDR1 reads LGHNA; CDR2 reads YNFKEQ. The CDR3 extends over 17 amino acids. CDR3 loop: CASSPQRTYSTGNTMYF. The CDR3 DNA is TGTGCCAGCAGCCCTCAGCGAACCTACTCCACTGGAAACACCATGTATTTT.